This TCR beta chain was captured in a study of blood T cell repertoires in COVID-19. Across the whole study: From the United States, Italy and Spain came samples of acute and convalescent COVID-19.

Per the original methods: Reference gene primer amplification in the assay estimated nucleated cell counts. The table came from immunoSEQ multiplex PCR; TCRdb's copy has only in-frame clones and leaves some out. V and J calls and clone size follow that table, whereas D and trimming were derived from the DNA. The table has nearly 200,000 clones, about 80% seen once; the top ten hold about 6.9%. Trimming removed 3 bases from V and 5 bases from J; junction bases left unmatched: 7. The germline V gene has CDR1 ENHRY and CDR2 SYGVKD. The CDR3 loop spans 15 amino acids. This clonotype was obtained from a human donor with acute or convalescent COVID-19. The donor label of this sample is uncertain. The V call is TRBV10-3, the J call TRBJ2-5; TRBD1 aligns across 9 bases. Material for sequencing was peripheral blood. This CDR3 reads CAISDRGQGMETQYF. CDR3 nucleotide sequence: TGTGCCATCAGTGATAGAGGACAGGGGATGGAGACCCAGTACTTC.